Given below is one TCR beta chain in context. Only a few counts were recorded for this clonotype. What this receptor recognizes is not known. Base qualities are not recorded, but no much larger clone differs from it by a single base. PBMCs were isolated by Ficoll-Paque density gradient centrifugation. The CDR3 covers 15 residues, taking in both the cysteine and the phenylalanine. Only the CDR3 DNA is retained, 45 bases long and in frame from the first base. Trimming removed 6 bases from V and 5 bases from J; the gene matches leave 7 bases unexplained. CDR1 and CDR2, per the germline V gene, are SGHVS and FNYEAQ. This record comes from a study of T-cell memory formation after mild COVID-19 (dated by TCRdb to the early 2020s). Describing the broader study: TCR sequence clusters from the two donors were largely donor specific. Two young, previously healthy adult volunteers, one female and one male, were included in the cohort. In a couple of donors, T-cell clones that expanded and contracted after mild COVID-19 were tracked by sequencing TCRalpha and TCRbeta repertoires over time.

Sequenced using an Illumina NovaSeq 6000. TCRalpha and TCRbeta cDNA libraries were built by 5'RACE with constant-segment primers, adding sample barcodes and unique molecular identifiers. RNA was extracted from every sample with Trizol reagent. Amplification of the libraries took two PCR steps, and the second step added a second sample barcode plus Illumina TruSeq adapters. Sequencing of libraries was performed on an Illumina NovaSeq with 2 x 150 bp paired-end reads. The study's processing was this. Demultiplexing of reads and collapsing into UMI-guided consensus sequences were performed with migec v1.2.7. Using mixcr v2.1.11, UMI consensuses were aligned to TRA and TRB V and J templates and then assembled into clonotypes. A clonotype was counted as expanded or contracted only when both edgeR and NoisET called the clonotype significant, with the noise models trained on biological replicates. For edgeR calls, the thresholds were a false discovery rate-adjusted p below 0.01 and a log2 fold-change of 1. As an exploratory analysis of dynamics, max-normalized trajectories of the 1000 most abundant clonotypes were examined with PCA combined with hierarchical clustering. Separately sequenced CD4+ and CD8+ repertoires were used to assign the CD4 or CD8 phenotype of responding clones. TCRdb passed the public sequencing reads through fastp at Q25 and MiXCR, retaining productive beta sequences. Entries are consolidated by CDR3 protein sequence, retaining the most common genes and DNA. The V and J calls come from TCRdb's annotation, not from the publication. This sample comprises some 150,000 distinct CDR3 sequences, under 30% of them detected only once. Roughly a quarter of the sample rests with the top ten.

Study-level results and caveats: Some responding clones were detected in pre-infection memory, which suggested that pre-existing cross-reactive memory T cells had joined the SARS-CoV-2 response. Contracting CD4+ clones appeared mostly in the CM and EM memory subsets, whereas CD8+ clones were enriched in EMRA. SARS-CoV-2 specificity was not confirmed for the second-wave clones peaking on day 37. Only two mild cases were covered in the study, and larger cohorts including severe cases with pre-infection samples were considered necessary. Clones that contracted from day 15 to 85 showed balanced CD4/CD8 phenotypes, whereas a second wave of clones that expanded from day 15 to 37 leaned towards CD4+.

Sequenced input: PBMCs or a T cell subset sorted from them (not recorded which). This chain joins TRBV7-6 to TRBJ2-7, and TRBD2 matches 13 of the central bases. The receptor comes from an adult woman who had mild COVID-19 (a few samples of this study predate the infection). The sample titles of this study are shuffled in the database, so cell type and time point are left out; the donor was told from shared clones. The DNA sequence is TGTGCCAGCAGTTCCGGACTAGCGGGAGTTGACGAGCAGTACTTC. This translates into CASSSGLAGVDEQYF. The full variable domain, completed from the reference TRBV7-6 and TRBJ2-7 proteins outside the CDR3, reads GAGVSQSPRYKVTKRGQDVALRCDPISGHVSLYWYRQALGQGPEFLTYFNYEAQQDKSGLPNDRFSAERPEGSISTLTIQRTEQRDSAMYRCASSSGLAGVDEQYFGPGTRLTVT.